This T cell receptor (beta chain) originates from a study of blood T cell repertoires in COVID-19. Turning to the study itself: The cDNA or gDNA used as material had been derived from T cells, B-cell-depleted T cells, or PBMCs.

The CDR3 consists of 15 residues. Germline assignment: CDR1 LGHNA and CDR2 YSLEER. Deletions cut 4 bases from V and 4 bases from J, with 16 bases between. TCRdb keeps only in-frame clones here, not all; method: immunoSEQ multiplex PCR. This sample has tens of thousands of clones, with under 90% found just once. Sequencing used peripheral blood. The source of this sequence is a man aged 60-69 years with COVID-19, enrolled during active disease. This chain uses TRBV4-3 with TRBJ1-1; maybe TRBD1 (6 bases). DNA of the CDR3: TGCGCCAGCAGCCCTAGAAACAGGGTCGGCACTGAAGCTTTCTTT. Its protein product is CASSPRNRVGTEAFF.